The T cell receptor (beta chain) described here comes from a study of shared clonotypes between healthy human individuals (dated by TCRdb to the early 2020s). Study-wide context: A couple of women and a few men aged 18 to 49 years were included in the cohort. For each donor, CD4 naive and CD4 memory were each run on three plates, CD8 naive on two plates, and CD8 memory on one plate. To estimate repertoire size and how much clonotypes are shared between individuals, the study performed deep sequencing of blood TCR repertoires from a few healthy adults. Libraries were prepared and TCR repertoires were sequenced by different laboratories using diverse techniques, in order to increase sequencing depth and limit assay-specific biases. Leukapheresis yielded between about 0.8 and 8.9 billion PBMCs per donor. What the study reported, not specific to this receptor: Larger estimated clonotype richness was generally found for naive subsets than for memory subsets. Incomplete sequencing was indicated by rarefaction of sorted-subset datasets, despite the large sequencing depth. Sharing across a handful of donors was observed for around 4.8% of naive CD4, around 3.5% of naive CD8, roughly 2.4% of memory CD4, and less than 0.45% of memory CD8 clonotypes. Only blood was sampled, and tissue TCR repertoires likely differ from those in blood. Because the study included only a small number of donors, the genetic and exposure-history diversity represented was limited. Clonotypes shared by all four sorted-subset donors showed higher generation probabilities than non-shared clonotypes. Pairwise subsampling indicated that sequencing depth was expected to affect the degree of clonotype sharing among donors.

From its cysteine to its phenylalanine, the CDR3 spans 16 amino acids. Only CDR3 DNA remains: 48 bases, in frame from the first base. According to the germline V gene, CDR1 reads SGHRS and CDR2 reads YFSETQ. Ends trimmed: V by 0 bases, J by 8 bases; bases unmatched to a gene: 10. A remark on this clone: Its antigen remains undetermined. Per-base quality was not reported, and no clone a single base away is much larger than it.

Healthy HIV-negative adults with no recently reported acute infections or vaccinations were included as donors. Only Caucasian adults living in Nashville, Tennessee, USA were represented among the donors. CD4+ T cells were enriched by magnetic negative selection; naive cells were then positively selected on CD45RA, and the negative fraction formed the memory subset. Blood was obtained by leukapheresis, after which PBMCs were separated by Ficoll-Histopaque density gradient centrifugation and cryopreserved in liquid nitrogen vapor phase. Purity and quantity of every magnetically sorted T cell population were checked by analytical flow cytometry. From each sorted fraction, genomic DNA was isolated and quantified by UV absorbance on a Nanodrop 2000c. Using the deep immunoSEQ assay, multiplex PCR amplified TCR CDR3 regions from genomic DNA. For each cell subset, the extracted genomic DNA was distributed evenly across all wells of several immunoSEQ 96-well plates, and each plate served as one replicate. For sorted subsets, approximately 0.2 ug of genomic DNA, equivalent to around 30,000 T cell genomes, went into each replicate PCR. Purified libraries were measured with a Qubit 3.0 fluorometer, size-checked on a Bioanalyzer 2100, and measured again with the KAPA Library Quantification kit. Every immunoSEQ 96-well plate was sequenced on a separate single-read 150-cycle Illumina NextSeq 550 flow cell. In the paper's pipeline: Because the immunoSEQ output held only junctional sequences and lacked quality scores, the filtering could not match the filtering applied to full-length reads. To assign V/J genes and CDR3, sequences were annotated against IMGT germline references using PyIR, a Python wrapper for IgBLAST v1.9. Reads were filtered out if the reads had weak V/J assignments (E-value above 1e-6), no CDR3, stop codons, out-of-frame junctions, or ambiguous translated residues. V3J clonotypes were defined as sequences sharing the same inferred V gene, J gene, and CDR3 amino acid sequence. To compute the percentage overlap between repertoires, the number of shared unique clonotypes was divided by the size of the smaller repertoire. Richness of each repertoire was evaluated using RTK rarefaction, the Chao1 estimator, and Recon v2.1 estimates of unobserved clonotypes. For all TCRbeta clonotypes obtained by the gDNA method from four donors, generation probabilities were computed with OLGA. This is the immuneACCESS table as TCRdb keeps it, with only in-frame sequences that have V and J called. A part of the clones is gone; compared with another copy, unresolved V genes explain less than half, and the rest is unexplained. That table is the source of V, J and clone size, and D and trimming were worked out from the DNA. This sample holds millions of clones; 90% to 95% were observed only once. The biggest ten clones account for under 0.45% of the sample.

Sequenced material: naive CD4+ T cells from PBMCs. The label giving this sample's cell subset or site can be read as: CD45RA+ positively selected. The sequence came from a man between 18 and 35 years old in good health. Some clones in this sample may be carry-over from other donors' samples. The rearrangement joined TRBV5-1 to TRBJ2-1, and TRBD1 matches 8 of the central bases. The sequence in DNA is TGCGCCAGCAGCTTGGATGGACAGGGCGTAGGGGATGAGCAGTTCTTC. Protein translation: CASSLDGQGVGDEQFF.